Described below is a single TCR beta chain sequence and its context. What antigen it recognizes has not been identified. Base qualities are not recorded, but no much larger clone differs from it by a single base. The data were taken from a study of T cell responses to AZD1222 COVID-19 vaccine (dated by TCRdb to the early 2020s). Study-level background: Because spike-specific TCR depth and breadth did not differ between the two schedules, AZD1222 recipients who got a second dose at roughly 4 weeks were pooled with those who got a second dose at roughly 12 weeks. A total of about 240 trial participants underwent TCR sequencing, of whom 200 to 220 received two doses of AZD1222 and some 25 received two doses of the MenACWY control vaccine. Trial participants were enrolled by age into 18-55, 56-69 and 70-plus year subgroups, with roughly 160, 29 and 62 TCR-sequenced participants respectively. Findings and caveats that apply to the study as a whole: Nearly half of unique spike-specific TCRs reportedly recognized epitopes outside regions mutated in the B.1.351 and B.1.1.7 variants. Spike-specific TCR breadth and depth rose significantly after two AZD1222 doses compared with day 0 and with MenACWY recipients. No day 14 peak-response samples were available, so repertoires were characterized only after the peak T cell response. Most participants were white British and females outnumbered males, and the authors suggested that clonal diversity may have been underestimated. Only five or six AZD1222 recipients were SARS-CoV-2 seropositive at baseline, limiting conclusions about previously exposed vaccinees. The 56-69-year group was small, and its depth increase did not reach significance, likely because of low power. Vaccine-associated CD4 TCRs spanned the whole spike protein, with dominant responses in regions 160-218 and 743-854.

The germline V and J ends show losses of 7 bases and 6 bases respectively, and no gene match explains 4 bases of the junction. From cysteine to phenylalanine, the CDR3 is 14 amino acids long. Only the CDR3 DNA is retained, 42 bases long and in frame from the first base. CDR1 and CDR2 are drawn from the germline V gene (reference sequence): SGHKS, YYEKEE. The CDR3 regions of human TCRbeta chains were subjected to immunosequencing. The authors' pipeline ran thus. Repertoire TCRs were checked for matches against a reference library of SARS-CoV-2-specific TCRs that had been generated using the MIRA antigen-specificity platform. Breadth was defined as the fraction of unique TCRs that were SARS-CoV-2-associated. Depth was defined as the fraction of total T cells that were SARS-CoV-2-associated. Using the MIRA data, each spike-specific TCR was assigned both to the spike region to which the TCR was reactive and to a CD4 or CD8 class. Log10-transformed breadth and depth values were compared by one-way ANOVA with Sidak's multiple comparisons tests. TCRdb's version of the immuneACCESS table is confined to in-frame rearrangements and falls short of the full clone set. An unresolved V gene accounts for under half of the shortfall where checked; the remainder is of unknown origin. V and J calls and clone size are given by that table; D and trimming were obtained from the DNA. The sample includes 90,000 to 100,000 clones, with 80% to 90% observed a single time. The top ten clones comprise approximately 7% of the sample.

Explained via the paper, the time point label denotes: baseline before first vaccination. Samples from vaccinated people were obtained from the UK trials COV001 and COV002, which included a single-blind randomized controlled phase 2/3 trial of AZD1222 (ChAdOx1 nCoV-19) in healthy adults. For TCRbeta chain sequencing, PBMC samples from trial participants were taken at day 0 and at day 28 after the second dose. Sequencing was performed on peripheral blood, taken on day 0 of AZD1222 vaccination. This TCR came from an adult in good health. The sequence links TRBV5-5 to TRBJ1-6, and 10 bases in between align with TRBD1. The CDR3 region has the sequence CASDRDRGNSPLHF. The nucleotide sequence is TGTGCCAGCGACCGGGACAGGGGTAATTCACCCCTCCACTTT.